This T cell receptor beta chain was profiled in a study of T cell responses to AZD1222 COVID-19 vaccine. At the level of the study: Investigators merged groups given second doses at roughly 4 or roughly 12 weeks.

As to this clone: Its target is unknown.

Repertoires were generated with immunoSEQ multiplex PCR, while TCRdb's copy carries only in-frame clones and drops some. The sample holds approximately 110,000 clones; approximately 87% are singletons and the top ten take 2% to 3%. Whole-study results and caveats: Scientists sampled the repertoires only once the peak T cell response had passed.

The CDR3 is made up of 17 amino acids. Unmatched junction bases numbered 10, after V lost 6 bases and J lost 6 bases. CDR1 ENHRY and CDR2 SYGVKD come from the germline V gene. Material: peripheral blood, obtained on day 0 of AZD1222 vaccination. This TCR was recovered from an adult in good health. V usage is TRBV10-3 and J usage is TRBJ2-3; 15 bases fit TRBD2. The CDR3 nucleotides are TGTGCCATCAGCCACGGGACTAGCGGGGGGCGCAGCGATACGCAGTATTTT. Translation gives CAISHGTSGGRSDTQYF.